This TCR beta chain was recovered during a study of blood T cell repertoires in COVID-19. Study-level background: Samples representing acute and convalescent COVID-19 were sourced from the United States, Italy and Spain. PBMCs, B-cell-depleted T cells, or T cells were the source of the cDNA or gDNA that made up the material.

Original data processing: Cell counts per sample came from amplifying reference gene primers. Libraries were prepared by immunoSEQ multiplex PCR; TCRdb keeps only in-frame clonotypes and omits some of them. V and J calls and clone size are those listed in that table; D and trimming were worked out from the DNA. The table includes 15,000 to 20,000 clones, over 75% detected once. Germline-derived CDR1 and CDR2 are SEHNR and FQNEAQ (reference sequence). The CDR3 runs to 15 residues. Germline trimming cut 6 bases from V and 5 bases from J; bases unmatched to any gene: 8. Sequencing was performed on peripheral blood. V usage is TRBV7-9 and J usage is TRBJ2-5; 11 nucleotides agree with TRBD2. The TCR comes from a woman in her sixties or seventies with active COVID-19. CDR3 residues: CASRPGLAGGETQYF. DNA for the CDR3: TGTGCCAGCAGGCCAGGACTAGCGGGCGGGGAGACCCAGTACTTC.